The clone carrying this T cell receptor beta chain showed up just a few times. Germline lookup yields CDR1 MNHEY and CDR2 SVGAGI. CDR3 length: 14 amino acids. V lost 6 bases, J lost 1 base, and 12 bases lay in between. This record comes from a study of blood T cell repertoires in COVID-19. Study context: The United States, Italy and Spain provided the acute and convalescent COVID-19 samples. T cells, B-cell-depleted T cells, or PBMCs provided the cDNA or gDNA that served as material.

Per the authors' pipeline: Estimated nucleated cell counts came from reference gene primer amplification. Only in-frame clones appear in the TCRdb table, and some are missing; sequencing was by immunoSEQ multiplex PCR. The V and J calls and the clone size are those of that table, but D and trimming were determined from the DNA. Of about 260,000 clones listed, 70% to 90% are singletons. The source material was peripheral blood. This rearrangement joins TRBV6-5 to TRBJ2-5; D is perhaps TRBD2 (5 bases). The source is a man aged 25-45 years with active or convalescent COVID-19. CDR3 sequence (DNA): TGTGCCAGCAGCCATACTAGTCCCCAAGAGACCCAGTACTTC. Amino acid sequence: CASSHTSPQETQYF.